This T cell receptor beta chain was identified in a study of prognosis after radiotherapy for stage I lung cancer listed by TCRdb under 2021. As for the study more broadly: Between April 2018 and early 2019, over 15 patients with stage I NSCLC were enrolled in Nanjing, China. The patients included about 15 who had newly diagnosed primary stage I lung tumors, along with about 5 others who had oligometastatic NSCLC after their primary tumor had been surgically resected. All patients were regarded as medically inoperable, because of comorbidities in approximately twelve patients and refusal of surgery in several patients. The cohort included approximately 13 men and five to seven women, with a median age of approximately 73 years and a range of roughly 53 to 85 years. On tumor histology, eleven to twelve patients had adenocarcinoma and several had squamous cell carcinoma. Image-guided IMRT or VMAT was used to deliver SBRT in 3 to 5 fractions at a biologically effective dose of at least 100 Gy. No patient received concurrent therapy alongside SBRT. After SBRT, distant metastases developed in four of the 19 patients at a median of 7 months, while the remaining 15 patients had no significant progression. Peripheral blood TCR beta repertoires were profiled in stage I NSCLC patients before and after stereotactic body radiotherapy, and the repertoires were related to distant failure. The study sequenced about 38 blood samples from around 19 patients, one before and one after SBRT per patient. The investigation overall reported the following: No adjustment for multiple comparisons was applied to any of the reported P values. The study was limited by its small cohort and short follow-up, and the findings require independent validation. Unique TCR clone counts fell after SBRT (median about 9,600 before versus approximately 6,300 after; Wilcoxon paired P=0.011). Whether the expanded TCR clones were tumor-specific was not determined. Differences in TRBV and TRBJ usage frequencies by metastasis status were reportedly observed in two V genes at baseline and in several V and two J genes after SBRT. Post-SBRT Shannon entropy and its change from baseline were lower in patients who developed distant metastases; baseline Shannon entropy was not associated with metastases.

In this sample, this clonotype turned up many times. The antigen this receptor binds is unknown. There are no base qualities to consult, and no much larger clone falls within one base. Two rounds of multiplex PCR on genomic DNA were used to amplify the TCR beta CDR3 region. The first PCR round used primers specific to each TRBV and TRBJ gene, and the primer sequences were filed in Chinese patent CN105087789A. Universal primers were used in the second PCR round. The Roche High Pure PCR Template Preparation Kit was used to extract genomic DNA from the frozen PBMCs. Paired-end sequencing with 151 bp reads was performed on the libraries using an Illumina HiSeq 3000. The paper's processing steps were these. Raw reads lacking the multiplex PCR primer sequences were removed with CutAdapt. Using PEAR, the high-quality paired reads were merged into contigs. By alignment to reference sequences, MiXCR assigned TRB V, D and J gene segments to each contig. CDR3 sequences were clustered by base quality and sequence similarity to remove sequencing errors. Shannon entropy, normalized by the natural log of the productive TCR sequence number, served as the measure of diversity. Clonality was computed as one minus the ratio of Shannon entropy to the natural log of the number of unique clonotypes. Using the Youden index from ROC curves, the researchers picked the repertoire-metric cut-offs for progression-free survival, and all analyses were carried out in R 3.5.3. The public reads were reanalyzed by TCRdb: fastp trimming at Q25, MiXCR alignment, in-frame beta chains only. Rows are unified per CDR3 protein, each entry keeping the most common DNA and genes. Clone size and V and J calls follow TCRdb, not the original study. Across this sample there are just over 30,000 distinct CDR3 sequences, with 25% to 40% seen only once. The top ten hold 33% of the sample.

No patient had a history of other malignancies or prior chemotherapy or radiotherapy, and all had node-negative disease on CT and PET/CT. At each of the two time points, roughly 6 milliliters of peripheral venous blood were collected into EDTA tubes. PBMCs were isolated by Ficoll-Paque Plus density-gradient centrifugation. Right after collection, samples were placed at -80 degrees C and kept there until analysis. V lost 1 base and J lost 6 bases; the stretch between them is 10 bases long. The CDR3 numbers 13 residues from cysteine through phenylalanine. Only the CDR3 DNA stays, 39 bases, in frame from base 1. From the germline V gene, CDR1 is SGHVS and CDR2 is FNYEAQ.

The sequence came from a donor aged 50 or older with non-small cell lung cancer. This chain is built from TRBV7-6 and TRBJ2-7; the D gene is possibly TRBD2, with 6 bases matching. This material consisted of PBMCs, taken before or after stereotactic body radiation therapy (not recorded which). The CDR3 region has the sequence CASSLGRGSEQYF. The sequenced DNA is TGTGCCAGCAGCTTAGGGAGGGGCTCCGAGCAGTACTTC.